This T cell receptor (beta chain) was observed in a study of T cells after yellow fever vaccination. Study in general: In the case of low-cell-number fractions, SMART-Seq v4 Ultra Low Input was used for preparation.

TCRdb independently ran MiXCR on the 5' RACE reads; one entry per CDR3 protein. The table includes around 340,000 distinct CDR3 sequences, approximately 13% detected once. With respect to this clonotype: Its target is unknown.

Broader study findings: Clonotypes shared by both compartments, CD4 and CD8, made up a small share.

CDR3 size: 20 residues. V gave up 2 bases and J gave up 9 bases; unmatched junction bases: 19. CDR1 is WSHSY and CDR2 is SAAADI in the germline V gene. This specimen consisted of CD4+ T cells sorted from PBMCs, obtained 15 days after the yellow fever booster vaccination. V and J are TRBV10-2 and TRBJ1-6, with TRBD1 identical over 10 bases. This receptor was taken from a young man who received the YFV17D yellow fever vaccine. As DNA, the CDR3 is TGCGCCAGCAGTGAGACCCGGGACAGGGGCGCCCTTACCCCTTCTTCACCCCTCCACTTT. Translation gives CASSETRDRGALTPSSPLHF.